This TCR beta chain was found in a study of T-cell memory formation after mild COVID-19 (TCRdb year 2021). In terms of the full investigation: Most TCR sequence clusters were specific to one of the two donors. In a couple of donors, T-cell clones that expanded and contracted after mild COVID-19 were tracked by sequencing TCRalpha and TCRbeta repertoires over time. Two young, previously healthy adult volunteers, one female and one male, were included in the cohort. The paper as a whole reports these results and caveats: Clones contracting from day 15 to 85 had balanced CD4/CD8 phenotypes, while a second wave expanding from day 15 to 37 was biased towards CD4+. Contracting CD4+ clones turned up mainly in the CM and EM memory subsets, whereas EMRA was where CD8+ clones were enriched. SARS-CoV-2 specificity of the second-wave clones peaking on day 37 was not confirmed. Some responding clones were detected in pre-infection memory, suggesting pre-existing cross-reactive memory T cells joined the SARS-CoV-2 response. The study covered only a couple of mild cases, and larger cohorts including severe cases with pre-infection samples were considered necessary.

As concerns this clonotype: The antigen this receptor binds is unknown. Base quality data are lacking; no much larger clone is found one base away.

Trimming removed 1 base from V and 12 bases from J; the gene matches leave 1 base unexplained. The CDR3 goes from the cysteine to the phenylalanine over 11 residues. Kept here is only the CDR3 DNA, which spans 33 bases and is read in frame from base 1. Ficoll-Paque density gradient centrifugation was used to isolate PBMCs. Sequenced on an Illumina NovaSeq 6000. TCRalpha and TCRbeta cDNA libraries were constructed by 5'RACE with constant-segment primers, with sample barcodes and unique molecular identifiers being introduced. RNA was extracted from every sample with Trizol reagent. Amplification of the libraries took two PCR steps, and the second step added a second sample barcode plus Illumina TruSeq adapters. The libraries were sequenced on an Illumina NovaSeq using 2 x 150 bp paired-end reads. The published analysis was carried out like this. The reads were demultiplexed and collapsed into UMI-guided consensus sequences using migec v1.2.7. Using mixcr v2.1.11, UMI consensuses were aligned to TRA and TRB V and J templates and then assembled into clonotypes. A clonotype was counted as expanded or contracted only if both edgeR and NoisET called the change significant, with noise models trained on biological replicates. For edgeR calls, a false discovery rate-adjusted p below 0.01 and a log2 fold-change threshold of 1 were applied. As an exploratory analysis of dynamics, max-normalized trajectories of the 1000 most abundant clonotypes were examined with PCA combined with hierarchical clustering. Separately sequenced CD4+ and CD8+ repertoires were used to assign the CD4 or CD8 phenotype of responding clones. The public reads were run again by TCRdb, first through fastp at Q25 and then through MiXCR, and only productive beta chains were kept. All rows with the same CDR3 protein become a single entry with the most common DNA and genes. The V and J calls and clone size are TCRdb's, not the authors'. In all, the sample holds 150,000 to 200,000 distinct CDR3 sequences, and about a fifth of those were seen once. The ten biggest clones cover 23% of the sample.

This sequence was found in an adult woman who had mild COVID-19 (a few samples of this study predate the infection). The sample titles of this study are shuffled in the database, so cell type and time point are left out; the donor was told from shared clones. This chain joins TRBV12-3 or TRBV12-4 to TRBJ2-7; TRBD1 agrees with 9 junctional bases. Sequencing was carried out using PBMCs or a T cell subset sorted from them (not recorded which). The DNA sequence is given as TGTGCCAGCAGTTTAGGACAGGGGGGGTACTTC. It encodes CASSLGQGGYF.